This T cell receptor beta chain was identified during a study of T cells in Graves' hyperthyroidism and ophthalmopathy. Study-wide results and limits: Also found in blood were most expanded thyroid clonotypes above 0.001.

RNA transcripts served as the template for amplifying TCR beta CDR3 regions. The HTBI primer set was used in a first-round RT-PCR of the TCR CDR3. TCRdb re-called the multiplex PCR reads with MiXCR, one entry per CDR3 protein. The sample includes 200,000 to 300,000 distinct CDR3 sequences, almost 25% of them seen just once. Clinical symptoms, serum thyroxine and TRAb, thyroid ultrasound and orbital computed tomography together formed the diagnostic basis. Each 10 ml fresh peripheral blood draw supplied the PBMCs. The table lists this clonotype with many counts. No antigen is known for it. Germline is not matched at one junction end, which may reflect a read error. This CDR3 comprises 15 residues.

The chain recombines TRBV12-3 or TRBV12-4 with TRBJ2-6; D possibly uses TRBD1 or TRBD2 (7 bases each). Material for sequencing was blood. This receptor was identified in a woman between 40 and 50 years old with Graves' ophthalmopathy. DNA of the CDR3: TGTGCCAGCACGCAGGGGGGGTCTGGGGCCAACGTCCTGGCTTTC. The encoded protein is CASTQGGSGANVLAF.